This paragraph reports one T cell receptor beta chain. This sample stems from a study of blood T cell repertoires in COVID-19. Study in general: Acute-phase and convalescent COVID-19 samples originated in the United States, Italy and Spain. T cells, B-cell-depleted T cells, or PBMCs provided the cDNA or gDNA that served as material.

The CDR3 is 14 amino acids. Germline CDR1 and CDR2: SNHLY and FYNNEI. Trimming pared 6 bases from V and 1 base from J, leaving 9 bases between. Authors' processing steps: By means of reference gene primer amplification, nucleated cell counts were estimated. The table came from immunoSEQ multiplex PCR; TCRdb's copy has only in-frame clones and leaves some out. V, J and clone size are those of that table, while D and trimming were read from the DNA. In the table there are about 87,000 clones, about 80% of which are singletons. The sequenced material came from peripheral blood. The chain links TRBV2 to TRBJ2-2; D uncertain. The sequence was collected from a woman between 45 and 60 years old with acute or convalescent COVID-19. The CDR3 region has the DNA TGTGCCAGCAGCAACAATCGGAACACCGGGGAGCTGTTTTTT. Its protein product is CASSNNRNTGELFF.